This is a list of T cell receptor beta chains from one sample in a study of control samples from healthy donors and cancer patients. TCRdb's copy holds only in-frame clones and misses some; the assay was immunoSEQ multiplex PCR. The data hold 90,000 or so clones, with roughly 86% observed a single time. Sequenced input: blood. The receptors come from a woman aged 50 to 60 in good health. Each CDR3 is given with its conserved first and last residue. Each record gives: D gene, V gene, J gene, clone size, CDR3 protein, CDR3 DNA. The D gene is left open where the match is weak. Expanded clones are given a class, and other clones once, few, many or no size at all.

TRBD1	TRBV3-1/TRBV3-2	TRBJ1-3	few	CASSRQGISGNTIYF	TGTGCCAGCAGCCGACAGGGGATCTCTGGAAACACCATATATTTT
TRBD1	TRBV6-5	TRBJ1-2	NA	CASTSGGTIRGYTF	TGTGCCAGCACCTCAGGGGGAACAATTCGGGGCTACACCTTC
NA	TRBV27	TRBJ1-5	NA	CASRVRGEGQPQHF	TGTGCCAGCAGGGTCAGGGGAGAAGGACAGCCCCAGCATTTT
NA	TRBV6-5	TRBJ2-7	NA	CASSPDRISYEQYF	TGTGCCAGCAGCCCGGACCGGATCTCCTACGAGCAGTACTTC
NA	TRBV28	TRBJ1-4	NA	CASTAGNEKLFF	TGTGCCAGCACCGCGGGTAATGAAAAACTGTTTTTT
TRBD2	TRBV2	TRBJ2-1	few	CASSEGGGGEQFF	TGTGCCAGCAGTGAAGGGGGCGGGGGGGAGCAGTTCTTC
NA	TRBV6-5	TRBJ1-2	NA	CASRFQVDGYTF	TGTGCCAGCAGGTTTCAGGTGGATGGCTACACCTTC
NA	TRBV11-2	TRBJ1-1	NA	CASSPRNTEAFF	TGTGCCAGCAGCCCCCGAAACACTGAAGCTTTCTTT
NA	TRBV5-6	TRBJ1-1	NA	CASSLGTGNLAFF	TGTGCCAGCAGCCTGGGCACAGGGAATCTTGCTTTCTTT
TRBD2	TRBV7-9	TRBJ2-7	medium-sized	CASSLKAGARNPSSYEQYF	TGTGCCAGCAGCTTAAAGGCGGGAGCCCGGAACCCTTCCTCCTACGAGCAGTACTTC
NA	TRBV19	TRBJ2-7	NA	CASSSSGTNDYEQYF	TGTGCCAGTAGCTCCTCCGGGACGAACGACTACGAGCAGTACTTC
TRBD1	TRBV6-5	TRBJ2-1	NA	CASRSGTGGENEQFF	TGTGCCAGCAGATCCGGGACAGGGGGCGAAAATGAGCAGTTCTTC
NA	TRBV3-1/TRBV3-2	TRBJ1-6	NA	CASSYSYNSPLHF	TGTGCCAGCAGCTACTCCTATAATTCACCCCTCCACTTT
NA	TRBV2	TRBJ1-5	many	CASREGIWVNQPQHF	TGTGCCAGCAGGGAGGGGATATGGGTCAATCAGCCCCAGCATTTT
NA	TRBV6-6	TRBJ2-3	NA	CASSYLRDTDTQYF	TGTGCCAGCAGTTACTTGCGGGACACAGATACGCAGTATTTT
NA	TRBV5-4	TRBJ2-6	once	CASTLRADSGANVLTF	TGTGCCAGCACCTTAAGGGCTGACTCTGGGGCCAACGTCCTGACTTTC
NA	TRBV5-5	TRBJ1-2	once	CASSFSATSYGYTF	TGTGCCAGCAGCTTCTCGGCCACCAGCTATGGCTACACCTTC
TRBD2	TRBV4-3	TRBJ2-3	NA	CASSQDPIGGGGTQYF	TGCGCCAGCAGCCAAGATCCCATCGGGGGGGGAGGTACGCAGTATTTT
TRBD1	TRBV29-1	TRBJ1-4	NA	CSDSTGEGVANEKLFF	TGCAGCGACTCGACAGGGGAAGGTGTCGCGAATGAAAAACTGTTTTTT
TRBD1	TRBV19	TRBJ1-4	NA	CASSRAGGEKLFF	TGTGCCAGTAGTAGGGCAGGGGGCGAAAAACTGTTTTTT
NA	TRBV4-2	TRBJ2-7	few	CASSQETQGALSGRGEQYF	TGTGCCAGCAGCCAAGAGACGCAGGGGGCGCTTAGCGGGAGAGGTGAGCAGTACTTC
NA	TRBV2	TRBJ2-2	once	CASGRVSNTGELFF	TGTGCCAGCGGGCGGGTATCGAACACCGGGGAGCTGTTTTTT
TRBD2	TRBV7-3	TRBJ2-2	NA	CASSPATSGSGGELFF	TGTGCCAGCAGTCCTGCTACTAGCGGGAGTGGCGGGGAGCTGTTTTTT
NA	TRBV15	TRBJ1-2	NA	CATSRDSPLRDGYTF	TGTGCCACCAGCAGAGATAGTCCCCTACGGGATGGCTACACCTTC
NA	TRBV2	TRBJ1-2	NA	CASREGGLDGYTF	TGTGCCAGCAGGGAGGGAGGTTTAGATGGCTACACCTTC
TRBD1	TRBV5-1	TRBJ2-7	NA	CASSDRTGAFEQYF	TGCGCCAGCAGCGACAGGACAGGGGCGTTCGAGCAGTACTTC
TRBD1	TRBV13	TRBJ1-5	NA	CASSSGQGMQPQHF	TGTGCCAGCAGCTCGGGACAGGGTATGCAGCCCCAGCATTTT
NA	TRBV6-2/TRBV6-3	TRBJ2-5	NA	CASSQLRGRETQYF	TGTGCCAGCAGTCAACTTAGGGGGAGGGAGACCCAGTACTTC
NA	TRBV6-1	TRBJ1-1	NA	CASSVGGGIIDTEAFF	TGTGCCAGCAGTGTTGGCGGGGGGATTATTGACACTGAAGCTTTCTTT
TRBD1	TRBV23-1	TRBJ1-6	NA	CASSQFRPGQESNSPLHF	TGCGCCAGCAGTCAATTTCGCCCGGGACAGGAGTCTAATTCACCCCTCCACTTT
TRBD1	TRBV14	TRBJ1-1	NA	CASSQAGQGGGAFF	TGTGCCAGCAGCCAAGCGGGACAGGGTGGGGGAGCTTTCTTT
TRBD1	TRBV19	TRBJ2-1	NA	CASSIRTGVGNEQFF	TGTGCCAGTAGTATCCGGACAGGGGTAGGCAATGAGCAGTTCTTC
NA	TRBV6-5	TRBJ2-6	NA	CASTKAGAGANVLTF	TGTGCCAGCACAAAAGCAGGGGCTGGGGCCAACGTCCTGACTTTC
TRBD1	TRBV25-1	TRBJ1-3	NA	CASGQGAFNTIYF	TGTGCCAGCGGACAGGGGGCTTTCAACACCATATATTTT
NA	TRBV5-1	TRBJ2-5	NA	CASSLGVLIAEQETQYF	TGCGCCAGCAGCTTGGGGGTGCTAATAGCGGAACAAGAGACCCAGTACTTC
NA	TRBV5-5	TRBJ2-5	NA	CASSLVSSRQTQYF	TGTGCCAGCAGCTTGGTTTCATCTCGGCAGACCCAGTACTTC
NA	TRBV6-5	TRBJ2-5	once	CASRGPQETQYF	TGTGCCAGTCGGGGTCCCCAAGAGACCCAGTACTTC
TRBD1	TRBV7-8	TRBJ2-7	NA	CASSLALGTGGYEQYF	TGTGCCAGCAGCTTAGCCCTCGGGACAGGAGGCTACGAGCAGTACTTC
NA	TRBV4-1	TRBJ2-1	NA	CASSLEGEQFF	TGCGCCAGCAGCTTGGAGGGCGAGCAGTTCTTC
NA	TRBV28	TRBJ2-2	NA	CASSLGRVHTGELFF	TGTGCCAGCAGTTTAGGAAGGGTACACACCGGGGAGCTGTTTTTT